A single sample gave rise to the 2 T cell receptor beta chains below, sequenced in a study of blood T cell repertoires in COVID-19. Clones were sequenced by immunoSEQ multiplex PCR, and TCRdb holds only the in-frame ones, with some missing. The repertoire holds roughly 200,000 clones, with about 80% as singletons. The source material was peripheral blood. Source of these receptors: a man aged 55 to 69 with acute or convalescent COVID-19.

V and J are TRBV15 and TRBJ1-2, with D perhaps matching TRBD1 (5 bases). Trimming shortened V by 2 bases and J by 6 bases, and 10 bases separated the two germline ends. Germline values: CDR1 LNHNV, CDR2 YYDKDF (reference sequence). CDR3 length: 13 residues. CDR3 sequence reads: CATSRSAGDGYTF. The DNA for the CDR3 is TGTGCCACCAGCAGAAGCGCGGGGGATGGCTACACCTTC. Based on the CDR3 plus reference TRBV15 and TRBJ1-2, the full variable domain is DAMVIQNPRYQVTQFGKPVTLSCSQTLNHNVMYWYQQKSSQAPKLLFHYYDKDFNNEADTPDNFQSRRPNTSFCFLDIRSPGLGDTAMYLCATSRSAGDGYTFGSGTRLTVV.

The chain joins TRBV19 to TRBJ1-5, with 8 bases that match TRBD1. This CDR3 is 14 amino acids long. V lost 8 bases to trimming and J lost 2 bases; unmatched junction nucleotides: 5. Germline loops: CDR1 LNHDA, CDR2 SQIVND (reference sequence). CDR3 in DNA: TGTGCCAGTGAGGACAGGGCGGGCAATCAGCCCCAGCATTTT. Amino acids: CASEDRAGNQPQHF.